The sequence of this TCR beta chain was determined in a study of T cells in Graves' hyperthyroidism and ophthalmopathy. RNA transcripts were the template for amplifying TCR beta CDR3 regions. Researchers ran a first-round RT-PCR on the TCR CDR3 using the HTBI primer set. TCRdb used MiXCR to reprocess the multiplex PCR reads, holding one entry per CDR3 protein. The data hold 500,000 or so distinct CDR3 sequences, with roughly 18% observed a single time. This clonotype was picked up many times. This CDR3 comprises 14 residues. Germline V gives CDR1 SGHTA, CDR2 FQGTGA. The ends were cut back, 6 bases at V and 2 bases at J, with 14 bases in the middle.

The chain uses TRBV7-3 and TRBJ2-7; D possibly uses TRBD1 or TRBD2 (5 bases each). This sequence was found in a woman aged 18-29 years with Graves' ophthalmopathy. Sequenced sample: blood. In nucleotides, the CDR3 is TGTGCCAGCAGTTGGGACCTTGGACCCTACGAGCAGTACTTC. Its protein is CASSWDLGPYEQYF.